This TCR gamma chain came from a study of intestinal T cells in coeliac disease (dated by TCRdb to about 2020). Regarding the study in general: Coeliac patients were much younger than controls, with mean ages of around 15 versus 51 years in the TRG cohort. The TCR-delta (TRD) cohort comprised duodenal biopsies from some eleven coeliac disease patients and some eleven non-coeliac controls. Duodenal biopsies from some 30 coeliac disease patients and 20 to 25 non-coeliac controls made up a second, larger TCR-gamma (TRG) cohort. Study-wide conclusions, independent of this receptor: A significant age difference was observed between coeliac and control groups, although significant classification was not yielded by an age-split analysis. Repeated CDR3 amino acid sequences could not be distinguished from PCR duplicates in the analysis. FFPE-derived DNA was found to be relatively degraded, and loss of a proportion of TCR sequences in each sample was likely caused by this degradation. Clustering based on TRG put 51 of 54 biopsies (approximately 94%) in the right class, and the reported leave-one-out accuracy was approximately 90%. In training, clustering based on TRD kmers put all 20 or so biopsies in the right class, and the reported leave-one-out accuracy was 91%.

The sample holds a few counts of this clone. This receptor's antigen is unknown. Base-call qualities are not available, and no considerably larger clone is one nucleotide away. Other DNA sequences in the same sample also yield this CDR3. Genomic DNA was extracted with the QIAamp DNA FFPE tissue kit from ten 5-um FFPE scrolls per case. To test whether coeliac disease could be classified from the TCR repertoire, the study used duodenal biopsies that were formalin-fixed paraffin-embedded, fully anonymised, and surplus to diagnostic needs. The controls had upper endoscopy for reflux, dyspepsia or gastritis, and there was no clinical or histological suspicion of coeliac disease in any of the controls. Library method: multiplex PCR. Sequencing instrument: Ion Torrent PGM. TRG repertoires were amplified from 150 to 200 ng of biopsy DNA with the LymphoTrack kit, in which Illumina adapters are carried by the primers. After purification with AMPure XP beads and quantification on a 2100 Bioanalyzer, the TRG amplicons were pooled in equimolar amounts. TRG libraries were sequenced on an Ion PGM instrument. The authors' pipeline ran thus. FastX removed reads in which more than 10% of nucleotides fell below the per-patient third-quartile quality score. IMGT/HighV-QUEST was used to align reads in order to assign V, D and J genes, locate CDR3 regions and judge functionality. After the sequences were translated into amino acids, every sequence predicted to be non-functional was thrown out. CDR3s were split into kmers, with and without positional annotation; kmer frequencies underwent PCA, and samples were clustered using all 1023 combinations of PCs 1-10. Classification was validated by leave-one-out cross-validation, re-optimising parameters on the remaining samples each time. Using the vegan R package, Shannon diversity was calculated from repeated random subsamples whose size matched the lowest read count. TCRdb reanalyzed the public reads with the CATT caller, and identical DNA sequences were merged afterwards. The V and J calls were determined by TCRdb, not by the authors. The sample yields over 350 gamma-chain clones; roughly 42% were counted once. The top ten clonotypes cover roughly 50% of the sample.

After removal of 8 bases from V and 3 bases from J, the junction retains 20 bases not matched to a gene. The CDR3 numbers 17 residues from cysteine through phenylalanine. Only CDR3 DNA remains: 51 bases, in frame from the first base. The clonotype was recovered from a human donor who served as a control with a normal duodenal biopsy, not a healthy volunteer. The source material was a duodenal biopsy. This sequence uses TRGV10 and TRGJ1 or TRGJ2. TRGV10 is treated as an ORF (open reading frame) with a function not yet certain. The DNA sequence is TGTGCTGCGTGGGATACCCAACCTTCACCCCCTTATTATAAGAAACTCTTT. It encodes CAAWDTQPSPPYYKKLF.